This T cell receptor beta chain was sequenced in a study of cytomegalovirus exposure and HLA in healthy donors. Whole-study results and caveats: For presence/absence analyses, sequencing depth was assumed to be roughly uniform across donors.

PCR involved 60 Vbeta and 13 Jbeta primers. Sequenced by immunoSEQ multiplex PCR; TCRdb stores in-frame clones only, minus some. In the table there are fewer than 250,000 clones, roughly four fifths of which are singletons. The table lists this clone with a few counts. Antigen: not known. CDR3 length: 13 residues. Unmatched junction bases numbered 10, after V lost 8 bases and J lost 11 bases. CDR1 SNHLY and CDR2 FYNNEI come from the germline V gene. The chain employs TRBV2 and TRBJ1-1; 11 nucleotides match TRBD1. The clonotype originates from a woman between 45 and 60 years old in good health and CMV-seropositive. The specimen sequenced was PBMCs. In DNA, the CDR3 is TGTGCCAGCTCGGGGACAGGGGGGTATGCGGCTTTCTTT. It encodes CASSGTGGYAAFF. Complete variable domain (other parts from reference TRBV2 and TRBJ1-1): EPEVTQTPSHQVTQMGQEVILRCVPISNHLYFYWYRQILGQKVEFLVSFYNNEISEKSEIFDDQFSVERPDGSNFTLKIRSTKLEDSAMYFCASSGTGGYAAFFGQGTRLTVV.